The entry below describes one T cell receptor (beta chain). Its antigen is not identified. The data originate from a study of OX40 agonist ivuxolimab in advanced cancers. Study overall: Patients were around 83% male with ages roughly 20 to 90, mean 60. Overall study results and limits: At doses 0.1 to 3.0 mg/kg, CD4+ and CD8+ clones expanded.

Assay used: immunoSEQ multiplex PCR; TCRdb lists only in-frame clones, some missing. The sample holds about 62,000 clones, approximately 88% seen once. V was cut by 2 bases and J by 9 bases, with 17 bases left in between. This CDR3 region has 16 residues. The germline CDR1 and CDR2 sequences are SGHVS and FQNEAQ. This clonotype originated in an adult with an advanced solid tumor such as melanoma, head and neck, liver or kidney cancer. The chain joins TRBV7-8 to TRBJ1-6; D is uncertain. Material: CD4+ or CD8+ T cells sorted from blood, obtained in a trial of the OX40 agonist ivuxolimab. The CDR3 loop reads CASSLLLPGSGSPLHF. The CDR3 DNA reads as TGTGCCAGCAGCTTACTCCTCCCCGGATCGGGTTCACCCCTCCACTTT.